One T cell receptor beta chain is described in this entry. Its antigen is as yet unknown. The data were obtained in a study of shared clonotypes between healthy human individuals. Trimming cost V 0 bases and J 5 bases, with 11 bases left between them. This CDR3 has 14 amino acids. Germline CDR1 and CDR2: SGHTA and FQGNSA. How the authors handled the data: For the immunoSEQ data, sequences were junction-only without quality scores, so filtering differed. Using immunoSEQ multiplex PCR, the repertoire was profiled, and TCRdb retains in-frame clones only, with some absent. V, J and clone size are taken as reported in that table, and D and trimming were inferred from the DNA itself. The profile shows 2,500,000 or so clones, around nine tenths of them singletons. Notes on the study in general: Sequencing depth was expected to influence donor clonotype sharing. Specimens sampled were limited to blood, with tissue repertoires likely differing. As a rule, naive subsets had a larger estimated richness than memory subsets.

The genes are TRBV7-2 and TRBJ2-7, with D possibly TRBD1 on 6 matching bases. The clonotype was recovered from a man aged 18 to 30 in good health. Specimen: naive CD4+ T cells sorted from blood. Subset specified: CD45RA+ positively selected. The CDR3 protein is CASSLAMTGHEQYF. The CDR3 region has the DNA TGTGCCAGCAGCTTAGCCATGACAGGCCACGAGCAGTACTTC.